This T cell receptor beta chain was recovered during a study of response to subunit inactivated influenza vaccine. Points from the study as a whole: Authors suggested each seasonal flu vaccination may recruit only limited numbers of new T cells.

V lost 3 bases to trimming and J lost 5 bases, with 16 bases between them. The CDR3 totals 14 residues. Germline V CDR1 and CDR2: SQVTM, ANQGSEA. This clonotype turned up a few times. Its antigen is as yet unknown. TCRdb called the RT-PCR reads again in MiXCR, with one record for every CDR3 protein. In the table there are about 300,000 distinct CDR3 sequences, around a fifth of which are singletons. This specimen was PBMCs from blood, taken less than 22 months after vaccination. The chain employs TRBV29-1 and TRBJ1-1; tentative D call: TRBD1 (5 bases). The TCR comes from a man aged 45 to 75 who received an inactivated influenza vaccine. The CDR3: CSVETRQSMTEAFF. The CDR3 DNA follows: TGCAGCGTTGAGACCCGACAGTCCATGACTGAAGCTTTCTTT.